Each of the 4 T cell receptor beta chains below was sequenced from the same sample in a study of blood T cell repertoires in COVID-19. Profiling relied on immunoSEQ multiplex PCR, and the TCRdb table lists in-frame clones only, not all of them. The sample yields around 75,000 clones, around 90% seen once. Sequenced: peripheral blood. The source of these receptors is a man between 50 and 59 years old with acute or convalescent COVID-19.

J is TRBJ1-1 and V is TRBV7-9, with 8 bases lining up with TRBD1. Germline V gene lookup returns CDR1 SEHNR and CDR2 FQNEAQ (reference sequence). The CDR3 length is 15 residues. V shed 5 bases, J shed 1 base, and the junction held 6 bases outside the gene matches. CDR3 protein: CASSGSDRANTEAFF. As DNA, the CDR3 is TGTGCCAGCAGCGGGTCGGACAGGGCGAACACTGAAGCTTTCTTT.

J is TRBJ2-3 and V is TRBV6-6; TRBD1 or TRBD2 may be the D gene (6 bases each). The CDR3 contains 18 residues. V lost 5 bases and J 0 bases, leaving 21 bases between the germline ends. From germline, CDR1 is MNHNY and CDR2 SVGAGI (reference sequence). The CDR3 loop is CASSRTAPPGGSTDTQYF. In DNA, the CDR3 is TGTGCCAGCAGTCGGACAGCACCCCCCGGGGGTAGCACAGATACGCAGTATTTT.

The chain combines TRBV11-2 with TRBJ2-7; 9 bases align to TRBD1. Germline CDR1 reads SGHAT; CDR2 reads FQNNGV. The CDR3 runs to 15 residues. J gave up 0 bases and V 5 bases, and 5 bases lay outside the gene matches. This CDR3 reads CASSPGTGSSYEQYF. The CDR3 DNA reads as TGTGCCAGCAGCCCCGGGACAGGGAGCTCCTACGAGCAGTACTTC.

This chain links TRBV3-1 (or the pseudogene TRBV3-2) with TRBJ2-7, with a tentative D call TRBD2 (5 bases). Trimming removed 1 base at V and 5 bases at J, with 9 bases between. The CDR3 consists of 13 residues. CDR1 is LGHDT and CDR2 is YNNKEL in the germline V gene (reference sequence). CDR3 bases: TGTGCCAGCAGCCAAGGAAGAGGGAACGAGCAGTACTTC. This translates into CASSQGRGNEQYF.